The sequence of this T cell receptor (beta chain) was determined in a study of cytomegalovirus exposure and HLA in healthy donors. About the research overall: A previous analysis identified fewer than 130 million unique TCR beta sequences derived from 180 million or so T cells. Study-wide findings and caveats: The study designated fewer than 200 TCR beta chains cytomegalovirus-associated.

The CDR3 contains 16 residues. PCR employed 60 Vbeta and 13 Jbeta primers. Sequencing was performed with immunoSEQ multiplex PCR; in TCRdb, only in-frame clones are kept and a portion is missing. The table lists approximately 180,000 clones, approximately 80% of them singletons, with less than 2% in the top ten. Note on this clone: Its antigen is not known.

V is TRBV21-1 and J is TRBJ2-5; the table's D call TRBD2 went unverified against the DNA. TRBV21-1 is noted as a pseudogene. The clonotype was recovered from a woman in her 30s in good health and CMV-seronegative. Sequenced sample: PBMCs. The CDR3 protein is CASSKGERHPLETQYF. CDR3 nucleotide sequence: TGTGCCAGCAGCAAAGGGGAGCGTCATCCGTTGGAGACCCAGTACTTC.